What follows are 25 T cell receptor beta chains derived from one specimen sequenced in a study of beta chain features in type 1 diabetes. Expressed TCRB transcripts were sequenced because the entire RNA isolate underwent reverse transcription. Profiling relied on immunoSEQ multiplex PCR, and the TCRdb table lists in-frame clones only, not all of them. This table has roughly 180,000 clones, 6.5% to 8.5% appearing once. The antigens of these receptors remain unknown. Findings of the study overall: Moderate but significant shortening of TCRB CDR3s was recorded in all four CD4+ subsets from Type 1 diabetes patients.

The sequencing input was central memory CD4+ T cells from blood. The origin of the receptors is a man between 18 and 35 years old with type 1 diabetes.

This clone was detected a few times. Other nucleotide sequences in the sample specify the same CDR3. The gene calls are TRBV25-1 and TRBJ1-1, with D tentatively TRBD1 (6 bases). The CDR3 loop spans 13 amino acids. Trimming cost V 4 bases and J 1 base, with 7 bases left between them. Germline loops: CDR1 MGHDK, CDR2 SYGVNS. The chain's CDR3 is CASSGQANTEAFF. The CDR3, as DNA: TGTGCCAGCAGTGGACAGGCGAACACTGAAGCTTTCTTT.

This clone has just a few counts. V is TRBV4-1 and J is TRBJ2-5; a weak D match, TRBD2 (7 bases). With 4 bases removed from V and 10 bases from J, the gap between germline ends came to 19 bases. The CDR3 contains 14 residues. Germline V CDR1 and CDR2: MGHRA, YSYEKL. CDR3 protein: CASSPGLGGGGQYF. Written as DNA, the CDR3 is TGCGCCAGCAGCCCCGGACTAGGGGGTGGAGGCCAGTACTTC.

The chain uses TRBV5-4 and TRBJ1-2; D unclear. CDR3 length: 14 residues. Trimming shortened V by 2 bases and J by 2 bases, and 10 bases separated the two germline ends. Germline CDR1 SGHNT, CDR2 YYREEE (reference sequence). In nucleotides, the CDR3 is TGTGCCAGCAGCTTATACTCCTCGAACTATGGCTACACCTTC. It codes for CASSLYSSNYGYTF.

The chain recombines TRBV5-1 with TRBJ2-7; D gene unclear. CDR3 length equals 13 residues. CDR1 SGHRS and CDR2 YFSETQ come from the germline V gene. Trimming pared 0 bases from V and 3 bases from J, leaving 7 bases between. CDR3 sequence: CASSLDQYYEQYF. DNA for the CDR3: TGCGCCAGCAGCTTGGACCAGTACTACGAGCAGTACTTC.

This clone was counted a few times. This chain joins TRBV7-9 and TRBJ2-7; D not certain. The CDR3 spans 15 residues. The V gene's germline CDR1 is SEHNR and CDR2 FQNEAQ (reference sequence). Trimming took 1 base from V and 2 from J, leaving 12 bases between them. CDR3 amino acids: CASSLGSSPAYEQYF. DNA for the CDR3: TGTGCCAGCAGCTTAGGGTCCAGTCCAGCCTACGAGCAGTACTTC.

Only a few counts were recorded for this clone. V and J are TRBV4-2 and TRBJ2-1, with D tentatively TRBD1 (5 bases). The CDR3 is 13 residues long. V was clipped by 5 bases and J by 11 bases, with 16 bases between them. Looked up from germline, CDR1 is LGHNA and CDR2 is YNFKEQ. CDR3 residues: CASSLNDRDQQFF. The CDR3 nucleotides are TGTGCCAGCAGCTTGAATGACAGAGACCAGCAGTTCTTC.

This clone turned up a few times. J is TRBJ1-2 and V is TRBV28; D remains unclear. The germline V gene encodes CDR1 MDHEN and CDR2 SYDVKM. The CDR3 consists of 13 residues. The germline V and J ends were trimmed by 1 base and 5 bases, with 8 bases remaining between them. CDR3 residues: CASSLFQEYGYTF. The DNA of the CDR3 is TGTGCCAGCAGTTTATTTCAGGAATATGGCTACACCTTC.

The gene calls are TRBV6-5 and TRBJ1-2, with no clear D. Germline V lookup: CDR1 MNHEY, CDR2 SVGAGI. Trimming removed 8 bases at V and 3 bases at J, with 10 bases between. The CDR3 is made up of 12 amino acids. CDR3 loop: CASGSVYYGYTF. Written as DNA, the CDR3 is TGTGCCAGCGGTAGTGTTTACTATGGCTACACCTTC.

This clone was detected only a few times. The chain joins TRBV29-1 to TRBJ1-5; D might be TRBD1 (5 bases). Trimming took 5 bases from V and 6 from J, leaving 32 bases between them. Germline CDR1 is SQVTM and CDR2 is ANQGSEA. The CDR3 extends over 19 amino acids. The CDR3 DNA is TGCAGCGTTCCGCAATCGGGGGTTGGCTCCCCTACCCATCGTCAGCCCCAGCATTTT. Its translation: CSVPQSGVGSPTHRQPQHF.

This chain joins TRBV6-6 and TRBJ2-7; the D gene is possibly TRBD2 (6 bases). Trimming shortened V by 6 bases and J by 0 bases, and 15 bases separated the two germline ends. The CDR3 covers 15 residues. CDR1 and CDR2 from the germline V gene are MNHNY and SVGAGI (reference sequence). The CDR3 DNA reads TGTGCCAGCAGGTTGCGGGGAGACAGCTCCTACGAGCAGTACTTC. Protein sequence: CASRLRGDSSYEQYF.

This clone showed up just a few times. The chain couples TRBV27 to TRBJ1-1; D not certain. Germline loops: CDR1 MNHEY, CDR2 SMNVEV (reference sequence). Trimming removed 2 bases from V and 4 bases from J, with 14 bases in between. This CDR3 contains 15 residues. Here the CDR3 reads CASSLRPGMSTEAFF. CDR3 coding DNA: TGTGCCAGCAGTTTACGGCCGGGTATGAGCACTGAAGCTTTCTTT.

This clone occurred a few times. The rearrangement uses TRBV7-9 and TRBJ2-2; 13 nucleotides align to TRBD2. The CDR3 is 18 residues long. The germline gives CDR1 SEHNR, CDR2 FQNEAQ (reference sequence). V trimming: 5 bases; J trimming: 1 base; junction bases outside the gene matches: 7. The CDR3 here is CASSNPTSGGWNTGELFF. CDR3 DNA sequence: TGTGCCAGCAGCAATCCGACTAGCGGGGGGTGGAACACCGGGGAGCTGTTTTTT.

In its sample, this clone was seen a few times. This chain connects TRBV5-6 to TRBJ1-4, with D uncertain. CDR3 length: 14 amino acids. Trimming took 2 bases from V and 5 from J, leaving 10 bases between them. The V gene's germline CDR1 is SGHDT and CDR2 YYEEEE. Here the CDR3 reads CASSFAGFNEKLFF. CDR3 in DNA: TGTGCCAGCAGCTTTGCGGGGTTCAATGAAAAACTGTTTTTT.

V and J are TRBV2 and TRBJ2-3, with a weak D call TRBD2 (7 bases). Germline CDR1 reads SNHLY; CDR2 reads FYNNEI. The CDR3 runs 15 residues. V was cut by 4 bases and J by 2 bases, with 13 bases left in between. The CDR3 loop is CASSGGGGITDTQYF. Here the CDR3 DNA reads TGTGCCAGCAGTGGAGGCGGGGGCATCACAGATACGCAGTATTTT.

The V call is TRBV30, the J call TRBJ2-1; 9 bases fit TRBD2. Germline trimming cut 6 bases from V and 7 bases from J; bases unmatched to any gene: 7. In germline, CDR1 is GTSNPN, CDR2 SVGIG (reference sequence). CDR3 size: 13 residues. The CDR3 sequence: CACSGGGGNEQFF. The CDR3 bases are TGTGCCTGTAGCGGGGGTGGGGGAAATGAGCAGTTCTTC.

V usage is TRBV14 and J usage is TRBJ2-3; 14 nucleotides agree with TRBD2. This CDR3 region has 16 residues. Trimming took 5 bases from V and 7 from J; bases not matched to a gene: 8. Germline lookup yields CDR1 SGHDN and CDR2 FVKESK. CDR3 sequence reads: CASSMSGTSGRNTQYF. The CDR3 DNA is TGTGCCAGCAGCATGTCCGGGACTAGCGGGAGAAATACGCAGTATTTT.

There are a few counts of this clone. The V call is TRBV30, the J call TRBJ2-5, with D perhaps TRBD1 (5 bases). V dropped 4 bases and J dropped 1 base, with 7 bases sitting between them. This CDR3 spans 12 amino acids. Germline CDR1 GTSNPN, CDR2 SVGIG (reference sequence). The CDR3 DNA follows: TGTGCCTGGACAGGGATCCAAGAGACCCAGTACTTC. Translating it yields CAWTGIQETQYF.

This clone was counted between two and nine times. The gene calls are TRBV6-5 and TRBJ1-1; TRBD1 matches 8 bases. The germline V gene has CDR1 MNHEY and CDR2 SVGAGI. Unmatched junction bases numbered 1, after V lost 0 bases and J lost 1 base. There are 15 residues in the CDR3. The CDR3 sequence is CASSYSGQANTEAFF. CDR3 nucleotide sequence: TGTGCCAGCAGTTACTCGGGACAGGCGAACACTGAAGCTTTCTTT.

The genes are TRBV30 and TRBJ2-6; 8 bases match TRBD2. Germline values: CDR1 GTSNPN, CDR2 SVGIG (reference sequence). CDR3 length: 14 amino acids. After removal of 3 bases from V and 3 bases from J, the junction contained 1 base not matched to a gene. In nucleotides, the CDR3 is TGTGCCTGGAGAACTAGCGGTGGGGCCAACGTCCTGACTTTC. This translates into CAWRTSGGANVLTF.

The V gene is TRBV9, the J gene TRBJ1-2; TRBD1 matches 9 bases. V lost 3 bases to trimming and J lost 2 bases; unmatched junction nucleotides: 5. There are 15 residues in the CDR3. Germline loops: CDR1 SGDLS, CDR2 YYNGEE. The CDR3 loop is CASSDYGTGNYGYTF. The CDR3 region has the DNA TGTGCCAGCAGCGACTACGGGACAGGGAACTATGGCTACACCTTC.

V usage is TRBV14 and J usage is TRBJ2-7, with 9 bases aligning to TRBD1. Germline trimming cut 2 bases from V and 3 bases from J; bases unmatched to any gene: 5. Looked up from germline, CDR1 is SGHDN and CDR2 is FVKESK. The CDR3 extends over 15 amino acids. The CDR3 DNA follows: TGTGCCAGCAGCCAACCGGGACAGGGATACTACGAGCAGTACTTC. Amino acids: CASSQPGQGYYEQYF.

CDR3 amino acids: CASSSGTGGLGSYEQYF. DNA of the CDR3: TGTGCCAGCAGCTCCGGGACAGGGGGTCTAGGGTCCTACGAGCAGTACTTC. This chain uses TRBV28 with TRBJ2-7; TRBD1 agrees at 11 bases. The CDR3 is made up of 17 amino acids. V lost 6 bases to trimming and J lost 1 base; unmatched junction nucleotides: 11. Germline CDR1 and CDR2: MDHEN and SYDVKM.

This clone was seen a few times. The V call is TRBV7-2, the J call TRBJ1-2; D is ambiguous. V was clipped by 5 bases and J by 6 bases, with 19 bases between them. The CDR3 contains 15 residues. Germline V gene data show CDR1 as SGHTA and CDR2 as FQGNSA. The CDR3 protein is CASSPPGFLADGYTF. The CDR3, as DNA: TGTGCCAGCAGCCCTCCGGGCTTTTTAGCGGATGGCTACACCTTC.

This rearrangement joins TRBV9 to TRBJ1-1; TRBD1 agrees at 8 bases. Germline values: CDR1 SGDLS, CDR2 YYNGEE. V lost 1 base, J lost 0 bases, and 5 bases stayed unmatched. This CDR3 comprises 16 residues. The CDR3 bases are TGTGCCAGCAGCGTAACAGGGGGTCAGGTGAACACTGAAGCTTTCTTT. Translation gives CASSVTGGQVNTEAFF.

This chain links TRBV6-5 with TRBJ1-5; D gene uncertain. Germline V gene data show CDR1 as MNHEY and CDR2 as SVGAGI. With 0 bases removed from V and 0 bases from J, the gap between germline ends came to 6 bases. The CDR3 sequence is 15 residues long. CDR3 sequence (DNA): TGTGCCAGCAGTTACTCCGGGAATAGCAATCAGCCCCAGCATTTT. This sequence encodes CASSYSGNSNQPQHF.